These 15 T cell receptor beta chains came from one sample sequenced in a study of cytomegalovirus exposure and HLA in healthy donors. The PCR contained 60 Vbeta and 13 Jbeta primers. Clones were read by immunoSEQ multiplex PCR, and TCRdb kept only the in-frame ones, dropping some. The table shows more than 100,000 clones, with approximately 67% occurring only once. Specimen: PBMCs. The receptors derive from a man aged 18 to 29 in good health and CMV-seronegative.

This chain uses TRBV15 with TRBJ2-1; no firm D call. CDR3 length: 15 amino acids. Trimming removed 1 base from V and 0 bases from J, with 7 bases in between. From germline, CDR1 is LNHNV and CDR2 YYDKDF (reference sequence). The CDR3 region is CATSRGSSSYNEQFF. The CDR3 nucleotides are TGTGCCACCAGCAGAGGGTCCAGCTCCTACAATGAGCAGTTCTTC.

V usage is TRBV6-5 and J usage is TRBJ2-2; D might be TRBD2 (5 bases). Germline V gene data show CDR1 as MNHEY and CDR2 as SVGAGI. The V gene lost 3 bases and the J gene lost 3 bases, with 14 bases spanning the gap. This CDR3 region has 16 residues. CDR3 DNA sequence: TGTGCCAGCAGTTATGATCCCGGGGTGGACACCGGGGAGCTGTTTTTT. Amino acid sequence: CASSYDPGVDTGELFF.

CDR3 residues: CASSPLGGAEETQYF. Written as DNA, the CDR3 is TGTGCCAGCAGCCCCCTAGGGGGGGCTGAAGAGACCCAGTACTTC. The gene calls are TRBV9 and TRBJ2-5; tentative D call: TRBD2 (7 bases). This CDR3 comprises 15 residues. The ends were cut back, 4 bases at V and 3 bases at J, with 16 bases in the middle. Per germline, CDR1 SGDLS and CDR2 YYNGEE.

The rearrangement joins TRBV7-8 to TRBJ1-5, with D tentatively TRBD1 (5 bases). The CDR3 extends over 14 amino acids. Germline CDR1 and CDR2: SGHVS and FQNEAQ. V lost 10 bases to trimming and J lost 0 bases, with 13 bases between them. This chain's CDR3 is CATGPGNSNQPQHF. CDR3 in DNA: TGTGCCACCGGACCAGGGAATAGCAATCAGCCCCAGCATTTT.

This chain joins TRBV27 and TRBJ1-5, with 7 bases lining up with TRBD1. The V gene's germline CDR1 is MNHEY and CDR2 SMNVEV (reference sequence). CDR3 length: 16 residues. V lost 4 bases to trimming and J lost 0 bases; unmatched junction nucleotides: 6. The CDR3 DNA is TGTGCCAGCAGTTCCAACGGACAGGTTAGCAATCAGCCCCAGCATTTT. Translating it yields CASSSNGQVSNQPQHF.

This chain links TRBV29-1 with TRBJ2-3; maybe TRBD1 (5 bases). With 7 bases removed from V and 6 bases from J, the gap between germline ends came to 8 bases. The V gene's germline CDR1 is SQVTM and CDR2 ANQGSEA. The CDR3 is 10 amino acids. The CDR3 DNA is TGCAGCGCCAGACAGGATACGCAGTATTTT. It encodes CSARQDTQYF.

This clone was counted a few times. J is TRBJ1-1 and V is TRBV6-5; D might be TRBD1 (5 bases). The V end lost 4 bases, the J end lost 1 base, and 10 bases lay between the germline ends. CDR1 and CDR2 (germline): MNHEY, SVGAGI. The CDR3 spans 14 residues. The CDR3 DNA follows: TGTGCCAGCAGTTGGGGGGGAACGAACACTGAAGCTTTCTTT. Encoded protein: CASSWGGTNTEAFF.

The chain carries TRBV13 and TRBJ2-7; weak D call: TRBD1 (5 bases). This CDR3 region has 14 residues. The V end was cut by 2 bases, the J end by 7 bases, with 15 bases between. The germline CDR1 and CDR2 sequences are PRHDT and FYEKMQ (reference sequence). The CDR3 sequence is CASSLISRAREQYF. The DNA of the CDR3 is TGTGCCAGCAGCTTAATCTCCAGGGCGCGGGAGCAGTACTTC.

The chain joins TRBV7-8 to TRBJ1-1, with 7 bases fitting TRBD1. J lost 4 bases, V lost 5 bases, and 10 bases had no gene match. The CDR3 runs 15 residues. Germline V gene lookup returns CDR1 SGHVS and CDR2 FQNEAQ. The DNA of the CDR3 is TGTGCCAGCAGCACCCGACAGGGTGGGACCACTGAAGCTTTCTTT. Protein: CASSTRQGGTTEAFF.

The chain couples TRBV19 to TRBJ1-2, with 9 bases identical to TRBD1. Germline trimming cut 5 bases from V and 5 bases from J; bases unmatched to any gene: 9. CDR1 and CDR2 (germline): LNHDA, SQIVND (reference sequence). The CDR3 is made up of 15 amino acids. CDR3 residues: CASSPQGTGRYGYTF. The CDR3 region has the DNA TGTGCCAGTAGTCCCCAGGGGACAGGGAGGTATGGCTACACCTTC.

This clone was picked up a small number of times. The genes are TRBV14 and TRBJ2-7; no reliable D call. Germline V gene data show CDR1 as SGHDN and CDR2 as FVKESK. With 1 base removed from V and 6 bases from J, the gap between germline ends came to 13 bases. The CDR3 sequence is 14 residues long. The CDR3 coding sequence is TGTGCCAGCAGCCAAGTTGTGGGCCATGGCGAGCAGTACTTC. This sequence encodes CASSQVVGHGEQYF.

The chain employs TRBV14 and TRBJ1-1, with D possibly being TRBD1 (5 bases). The CDR3 is 15 residues long. Per germline, CDR1 SGHDN and CDR2 FVKESK. V lost 0 bases to trimming and J lost 5 bases, with 13 bases between them. The CDR3 nucleotides are TGTGCCAGCAGCCAAGATCTTCGGGGGTGGACTGAAGCTTTCTTT. This codes for CASSQDLRGWTEAFF.

The rearrangement joins TRBV14 to TRBJ2-1; 14 nucleotides align to TRBD2. Losses at the gene ends were 4 bases for V and 9 bases for J; bases not matched to a gene: 5. The CDR3 is 15 amino acids. Germline V gene data show CDR1 as SGHDN and CDR2 as FVKESK. The CDR3 sequence is CASSPRTSGGSEQFF. CDR3 coding DNA: TGTGCCAGCAGCCCCCGGACTAGCGGGGGGTCTGAGCAGTTCTTC. The full variable domain, with the rest looked up from reference TRBV14 and TRBJ2-1, is EAGVTQFPSHSVIEKGQTVTLRCDPISGHDNLYWYRRVMGKEIKFLLHFVKESKQDESGMPNNRFLAERTGGTYSTLKVQPAELEDSGVYFCASSPRTSGGSEQFFGPGTRLTVL.

This chain joins TRBV5-6 and TRBJ2-7; 10 bases match TRBD2. The junction had 5 bases not matched to a gene; V was cut back by 4 bases and J by 1 base. Germline lookup yields CDR1 SGHDT and CDR2 YYEEEE. The CDR3 extends over 15 amino acids. CDR3 coding DNA: TGTGCCAGCAGCCCGGGGACTAGCGCGTCCTACGAGCAGTACTTC. This translates into CASSPGTSASYEQYF.

The sample holds a few counts of this clone. The chain couples TRBV28 to TRBJ1-2; 8 nucleotides match TRBD1. The CDR3 contains 17 residues. V trimming: 0 bases; J trimming: 2 bases; junction bases outside the gene matches: 8. Germline loops: CDR1 MDHEN, CDR2 SYDVKM. CDR3 nucleotide sequence: TGTGCCAGCAGTTTATGGGGGGAGGCAGGGGGCAACTATGGCTACACCTTC. It specifies CASSLWGEAGGNYGYTF.